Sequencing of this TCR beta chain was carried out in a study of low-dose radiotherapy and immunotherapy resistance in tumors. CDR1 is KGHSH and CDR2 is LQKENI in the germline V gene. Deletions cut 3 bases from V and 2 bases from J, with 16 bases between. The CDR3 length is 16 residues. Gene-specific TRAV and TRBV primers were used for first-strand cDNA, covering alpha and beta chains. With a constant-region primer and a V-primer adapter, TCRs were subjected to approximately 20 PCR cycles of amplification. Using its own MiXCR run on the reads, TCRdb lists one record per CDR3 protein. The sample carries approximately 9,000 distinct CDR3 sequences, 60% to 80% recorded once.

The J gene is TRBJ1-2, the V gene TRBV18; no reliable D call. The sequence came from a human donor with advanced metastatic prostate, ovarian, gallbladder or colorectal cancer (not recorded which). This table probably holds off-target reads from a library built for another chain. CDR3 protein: CASSPVTKDFNYGYTF. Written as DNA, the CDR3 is TGTGCCAGCTCACCGGTAACAAAGGATTTCAACTATGGCTACACCTTC.